This T cell receptor (beta chain) comes out of a study of immune evolution from preneoplasia to lung adenocarcinoma. Some clones are missing from TCRdb's copy, which holds only in-frame ones; the method was immunoSEQ multiplex PCR. The data contain 1,500 to 2,000 clones, about 84% of them singletons. About this clone: The antigen remains unidentified.

Macro-dissection enriched premalignant or tumor cells before nucleic acid extraction. General observations from the study: Compared with EGFR-mutant or double wild-type lesions, KRAS-mutant nodules were more clonal. From normal lung to invasive adenocarcinoma, top clone frequencies appeared to decrease.

Trimming removed 6 bases from V and 1 base from J; junction bases left unmatched: 10. CDR1 ENHRY and CDR2 SYGVKD come from the germline V gene. This CDR3 comprises 16 residues. The sequenced sample was FFPE atypical adenomatous hyperplasia tissue from the lung. Subset here: atypical adenomatous hyperplasia (AAH), lung preneoplasia. This rearrangement joins TRBV10-3 to TRBJ2-3, with 7 nucleotides matching TRBD2. The TCR was taken from a person aged 65-85 years with lung adenocarcinoma. This chain's CDR3 is CAIRGDYQIGTDTQYF. CDR3 coding DNA: TGTGCCATCAGGGGGGACTACCAAATTGGCACAGATACGCAGTATTTT.